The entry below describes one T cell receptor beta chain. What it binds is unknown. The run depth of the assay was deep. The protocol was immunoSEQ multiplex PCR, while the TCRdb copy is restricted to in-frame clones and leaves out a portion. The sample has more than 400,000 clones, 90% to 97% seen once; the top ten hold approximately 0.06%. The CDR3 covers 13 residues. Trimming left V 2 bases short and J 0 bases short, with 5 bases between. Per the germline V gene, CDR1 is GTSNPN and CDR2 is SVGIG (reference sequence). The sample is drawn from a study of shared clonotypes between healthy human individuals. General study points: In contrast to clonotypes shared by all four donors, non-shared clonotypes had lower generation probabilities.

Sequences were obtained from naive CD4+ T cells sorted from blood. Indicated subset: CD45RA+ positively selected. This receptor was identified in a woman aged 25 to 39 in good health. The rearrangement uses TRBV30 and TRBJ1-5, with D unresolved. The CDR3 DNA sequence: TGTGCCTGGAGTAAAGGTAGCAATCAGCCCCAGCATTTT. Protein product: CAWSKGSNQPQHF. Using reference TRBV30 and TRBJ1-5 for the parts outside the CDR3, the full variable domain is SQTIHQWPATLVQPVGSPLSLECTVEGTSNPNLYWYRQAAGRGLQLLFYSVGIGQISSEVPQNLSASRPQDRQFILSSKKLLLSDSGFYLCAWSKGSNQPQHFGDGTRLSIL.